This TCR beta chain came from a study of T cell responses to AZD1222 COVID-19 vaccine. Across the study: Both about-4-week and about-12-week second-dose recipients were combined. General study points: The number of AZD1222 recipients seropositive at baseline was only 5 to 7. Among the donors, most were white British and more were female, and clonal diversity was possibly underestimated. It was only after the peak T cell response that any repertoires were sampled.

Profiled with immunoSEQ multiplex PCR; TCRdb holds only in-frame clones, not every one. The table lists about 99,000 clones, approximately 90% of them singletons, with approximately 11% in the top ten. J was trimmed by 3 bases and V by 4 bases; bases with no gene match: 3. Germline V gene sequence: CDR1 LGHDT, CDR2 YNNKEL (reference sequence). This CDR3 region has 13 residues. As for this clone: Antigen specificity is unknown.

The receptor comes from an adult in good health. The chain recombines TRBV3-1 (or the pseudogene TRBV3-2) with TRBJ2-7; 7 bases line up with TRBD1. The specimen comprised peripheral blood, sampled on day 0 of AZD1222 vaccination. The CDR3 coding sequence is TGTGCCAGCAGCCCGCGACAGGGCTACGAGCAGTACTTC. Translating it yields CASSPRQGYEQYF.